Sequencing of this TCR beta chain was carried out in a study of T cells in tuberculosis. At the level of the study: CD1B tetramers identified T cells specific for mycobacterial lipid GMM.

Thawed, overnight-rested PBMC were stained with GMM-loaded CD1B tetramer, viability dye and anti-CD3, then sorted. C32 glucose monomycolate from Rhodococcus equi was loaded onto the CD1B tetramers. Assay: immunoSEQ multiplex PCR; the TCRdb copy retains only in-frame clones and omits some. The sample lists 80,000 to 100,000 clones, roughly 91% occurring once. The clonotype was recovered from an adult woman with latent tuberculosis. Input material: CD1b-GMM tetramer-negative cells sorted from PBMCs.

The DNA of the CDR3 is TGTGCCAGCAGCTTGAGGTCACCACTTTACGAGCAGTACGTC. It is translated as CASSLRSPLYEQYV. The chain recombines TRBV11-2 with TRBJ2-7; D is undetermined. With 3 bases removed from V and 4 bases from J, the gap between germline ends came to 13 bases. CDR1 and CDR2 (germline): SGHAT, FQNNGV. The CDR3 runs to 14 residues.